Detailed here is one T cell receptor beta chain. This record belongs to a study of blood T cell repertoires in COVID-19. Across the whole study: Sites across the United States, Italy and Spain contributed samples from acute and convalescent COVID-19. Sample material is recorded as cDNA or gDNA derived from T cells, B-cell-depleted T cells, or PBMCs.

Sequencing used immunoSEQ multiplex PCR; TCRdb keeps in-frame clones, though not all of them. Of 350,000 or so clones listed, 90% are singletons. The source of this sequence is a man aged 18 to 35 with active or convalescent COVID-19. Sequencing used peripheral blood.

The CDR3: CASSLVDRTPSNEQFF. The CDR3 nucleotides are TGTGCCAGCAGTTTAGTCGACAGGACCCCCTCCAATGAGCAGTTCTTC. The rearrangement uses TRBV28 and TRBJ2-1; a possible D gene is TRBD1 (6 bases). CDR3 length: 16 amino acids. V was shortened by 2 bases and J by 6 bases, with 17 bases between the two germline ends. Germline assignment: CDR1 MDHEN and CDR2 SYDVKM.